The TCR beta chain described here comes from a study of control samples from healthy donors and cancer patients (dated by TCRdb to 2018 to 2021). Preparation of the library involved the immunoSEQ multiplex PCR assay. The source is immuneACCESS, and TCRdb retained only in-frame sequences with V and J called. Part of the clones is not carried over; for the studies checked, unresolved V genes explain less than half of this, and the remainder is unexplained. The sample table lists some 200,000 clones, about nine tenths of them with a count of one. Clones ranked in the top ten supply approximately 1.5% of the sample. The CDR3 numbers 15 residues from cysteine through phenylalanine. CDR3 DNA only is kept here, 45 bases in frame from base 1. V is pared back by 0 bases and J by 0 bases, with 7 bases lying between the germline termini. The germline V gene gives CDR1 as SGHRS and CDR2 as YFSETQ. In regard to this clone: Its antigen specificity is not known. Within one base of it there is no much larger clone, and no base qualities were kept.

The sequenced sample consisted of blood. Recombination linked TRBV5-1 to TRBJ2-1; the D segment could be TRBD2, given 5 matching bases. The sequence was collected from a woman aged 25 to 39 in good health. This receptor carries the CDR3 CASSLELDSYNEQFF. The bases are TGCGCCAGCAGCTTGGAACTAGACTCCTACAATGAGCAGTTCTTC.